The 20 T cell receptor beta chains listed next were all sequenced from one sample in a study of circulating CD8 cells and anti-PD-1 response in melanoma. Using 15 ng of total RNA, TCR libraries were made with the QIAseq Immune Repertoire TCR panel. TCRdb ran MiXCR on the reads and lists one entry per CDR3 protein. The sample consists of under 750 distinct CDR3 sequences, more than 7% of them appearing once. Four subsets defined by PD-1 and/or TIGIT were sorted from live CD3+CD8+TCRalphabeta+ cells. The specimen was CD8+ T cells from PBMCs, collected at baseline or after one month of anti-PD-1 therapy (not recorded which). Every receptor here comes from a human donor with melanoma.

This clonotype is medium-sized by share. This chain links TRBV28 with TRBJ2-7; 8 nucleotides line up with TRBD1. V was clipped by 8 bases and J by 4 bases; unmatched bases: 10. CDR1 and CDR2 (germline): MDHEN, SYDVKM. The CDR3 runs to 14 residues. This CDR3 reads CASEAGGARYEQYF. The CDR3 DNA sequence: TGTGCCAGCGAGGCAGGGGGCGCGAGGTACGAGCAGTACTTC.

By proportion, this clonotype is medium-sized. This CDR3 reads CASSQDVPGEDTGELFF. CDR3 DNA sequence: TGCGCCAGCAGCCAAGATGTGCCAGGGGAGGATACCGGGGAGCTGTTTTTT. The chain combines TRBV4-3 with TRBJ2-2; D tentatively fits TRBD1 or TRBD2 (6 bases each). V lost 0 bases and J lost 5, with 16 bases in between. This CDR3 region has 17 residues. Germline V CDR1 and CDR2: LGHNA, YSLEER.

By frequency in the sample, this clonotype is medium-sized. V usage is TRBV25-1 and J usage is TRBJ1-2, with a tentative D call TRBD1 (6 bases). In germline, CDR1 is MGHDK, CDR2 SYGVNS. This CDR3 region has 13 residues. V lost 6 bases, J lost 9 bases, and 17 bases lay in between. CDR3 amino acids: CASSATGSQSYTF. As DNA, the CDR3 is TGTGCCAGCAGCGCCACAGGGAGTCAGAGCTACACCTTC.

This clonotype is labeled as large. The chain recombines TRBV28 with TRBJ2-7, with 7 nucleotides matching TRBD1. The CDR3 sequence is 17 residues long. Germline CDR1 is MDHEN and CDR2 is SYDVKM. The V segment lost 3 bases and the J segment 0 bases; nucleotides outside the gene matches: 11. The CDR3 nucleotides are TGTGCCAGCAGTTTCGGGCCGGGACAGAGGAGCTCCTACGAGCAGTACTTC. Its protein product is CASSFGPGQRSSYEQYF. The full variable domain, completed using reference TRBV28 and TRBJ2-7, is DVKVTQSSRYLVKRTGEKVFLECVQDMDHENMFWYRQDPGLGLRLIYFSYDVKMKEKGDIPEGYSVSREKKERFSLILESASTNQTSMYLCASSFGPGQRSSYEQYFGPGTRLTVT.

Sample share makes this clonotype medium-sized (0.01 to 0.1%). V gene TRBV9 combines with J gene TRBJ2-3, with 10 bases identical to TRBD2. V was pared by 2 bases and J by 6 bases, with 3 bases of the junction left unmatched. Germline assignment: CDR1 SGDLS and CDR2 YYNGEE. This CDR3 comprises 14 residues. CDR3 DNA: TGTGCCAGCAGCGTTAGCGGGGGGTTGGATACGCAGTATTTT. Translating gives CASSVSGGLDTQYF. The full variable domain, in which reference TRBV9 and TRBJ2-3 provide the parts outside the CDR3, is DSGVTQTPKHLITATGQRVTLRCSPRSGDLSVYWYQQSLDQGLQFLIQYYNGEERAKGNILERFSAQQFPDLHSELNLSSLELGDSALYFCASSVSGGLDTQYFGPGTRLTVL.

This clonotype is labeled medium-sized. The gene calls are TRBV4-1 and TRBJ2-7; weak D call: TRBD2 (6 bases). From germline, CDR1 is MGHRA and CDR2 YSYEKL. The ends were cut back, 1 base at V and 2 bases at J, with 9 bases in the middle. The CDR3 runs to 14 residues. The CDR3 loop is CASSQGRGAYEQYF. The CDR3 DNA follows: TGCGCCAGCAGCCAAGGGCGGGGAGCCTACGAGCAGTACTTC.

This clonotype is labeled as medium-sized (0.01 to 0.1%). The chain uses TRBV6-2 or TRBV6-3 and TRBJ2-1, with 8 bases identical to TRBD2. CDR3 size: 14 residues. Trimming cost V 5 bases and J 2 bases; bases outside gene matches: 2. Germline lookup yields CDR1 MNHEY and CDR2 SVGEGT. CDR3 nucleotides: TGTGCCAGCAGTAAGCGGGAGACCTACAATGAGCAGTTCTTC. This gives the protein CASSKRETYNEQFF.

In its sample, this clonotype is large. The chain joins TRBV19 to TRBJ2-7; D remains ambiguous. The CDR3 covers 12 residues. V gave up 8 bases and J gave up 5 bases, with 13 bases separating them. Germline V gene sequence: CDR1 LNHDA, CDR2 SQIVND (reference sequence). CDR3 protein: CASAQTPNEQYF. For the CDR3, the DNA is TGTGCCAGTGCTCAGACCCCTAACGAGCAGTACTTC.

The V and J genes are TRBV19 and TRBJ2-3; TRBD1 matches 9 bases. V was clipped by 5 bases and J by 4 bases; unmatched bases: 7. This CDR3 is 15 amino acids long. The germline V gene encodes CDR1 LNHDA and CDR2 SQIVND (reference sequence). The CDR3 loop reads CASSPTDRGPDTQYF. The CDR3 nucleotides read TGTGCCAGTAGTCCCACGGACAGGGGACCAGATACGCAGTATTTT.

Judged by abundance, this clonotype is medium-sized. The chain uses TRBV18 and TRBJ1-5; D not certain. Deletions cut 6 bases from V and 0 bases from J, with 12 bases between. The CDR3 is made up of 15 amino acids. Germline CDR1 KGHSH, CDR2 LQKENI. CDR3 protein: CASSAVGYSNQPQHF. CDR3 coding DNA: TGTGCCAGCTCCGCAGTTGGATATAGCAATCAGCCCCAGCATTTT. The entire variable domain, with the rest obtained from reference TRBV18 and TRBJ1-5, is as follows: NAGVMQNPRHLVRRRGQEARLRCSPMKGHSHVYWYRQLPEEGLKFMVYLQKENIIDESGMPKERFSAEFPKEGPSILRIQQVVRGDSAAYFCASSAVGYSNQPQHFGDGTRLSIL.

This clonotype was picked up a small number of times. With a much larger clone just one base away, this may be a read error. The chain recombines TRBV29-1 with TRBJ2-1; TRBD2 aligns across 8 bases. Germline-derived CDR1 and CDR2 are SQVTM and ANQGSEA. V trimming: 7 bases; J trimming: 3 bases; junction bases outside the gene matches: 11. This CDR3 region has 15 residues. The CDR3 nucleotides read TGCAGCGCCACTGAGGGACTAGTGGACTACAATGAGCAGTTCTTC. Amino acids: CSATEGLVDYNEQFF.

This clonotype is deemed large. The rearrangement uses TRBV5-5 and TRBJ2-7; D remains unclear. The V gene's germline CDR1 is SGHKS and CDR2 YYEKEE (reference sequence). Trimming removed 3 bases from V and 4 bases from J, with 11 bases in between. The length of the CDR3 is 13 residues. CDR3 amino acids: CASSSEDGYEQYF. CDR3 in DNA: TGTGCCAGCAGCTCCGAGGACGGGTACGAGCAGTACTTC.

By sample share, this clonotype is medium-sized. The DNA of the CDR3 is TGTGCCAGCAGCCCCTGGGGGGGACAGAGAACCTACAATGAGCAGTTCTTC. This codes for CASSPWGGQRTYNEQFF. This rearrangement joins TRBV7-9 to TRBJ2-1; the D call may be TRBD1 or TRBD2 (7 bases each). The V and J ends lost 5 bases and 2 bases respectively, with 19 bases between them. This CDR3 is 17 amino acids long. From germline, CDR1 is SEHNR and CDR2 FQNEAQ (reference sequence).

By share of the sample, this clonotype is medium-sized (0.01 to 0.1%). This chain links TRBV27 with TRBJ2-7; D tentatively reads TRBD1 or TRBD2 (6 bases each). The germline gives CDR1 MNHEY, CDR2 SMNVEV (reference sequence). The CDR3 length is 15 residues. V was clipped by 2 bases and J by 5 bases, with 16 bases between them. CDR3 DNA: TGTGCCAGCAGTTTAAAGGGGGGTCTCTGGGACGAGCAGTACTTC. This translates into CASSLKGGLWDEQYF.

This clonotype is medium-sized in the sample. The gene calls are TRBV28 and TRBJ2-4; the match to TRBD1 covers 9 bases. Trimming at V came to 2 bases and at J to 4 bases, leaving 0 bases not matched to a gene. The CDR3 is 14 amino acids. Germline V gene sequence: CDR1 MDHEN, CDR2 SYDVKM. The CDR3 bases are TGTGCCAGCAGTTTAGGACAGGGGAAAAACATTCAGTACTTC. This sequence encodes CASSLGQGKNIQYF.

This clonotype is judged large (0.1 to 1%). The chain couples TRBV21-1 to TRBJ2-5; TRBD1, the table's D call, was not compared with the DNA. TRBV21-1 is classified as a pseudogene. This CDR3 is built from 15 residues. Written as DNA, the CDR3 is TGTGCCAGCAGCTCAAATTTGGGGGGTCCTGAGGCCCAGTACTTC. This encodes CASSSNLGGPEAQYF.

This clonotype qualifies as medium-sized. The CDR3: CASSIGQGYNEQFF. The DNA of the CDR3 is TGTGCCAGTAGTATCGGGCAGGGGTACAATGAGCAGTTCTTC. The V and J genes are TRBV19 and TRBJ2-1, with a weak D call TRBD1 (6 bases). This CDR3 has 14 residues. Germline V gives CDR1 LNHDA, CDR2 SQIVND (reference sequence). The V and J ends lost 3 bases and 4 bases respectively, with 10 bases between them. Full variable domain (missing parts from reference TRBV19 and TRBJ2-1): DGGITQSPKYLFRKEGQNVTLSCEQNLNHDAMYWYRQDPGQGLRLIYYSQIVNDFQKGDIAEGYSVSREKKESFPLTVTSAQKNPTAFYLCASSIGQGYNEQFFGPGTRLTVL.

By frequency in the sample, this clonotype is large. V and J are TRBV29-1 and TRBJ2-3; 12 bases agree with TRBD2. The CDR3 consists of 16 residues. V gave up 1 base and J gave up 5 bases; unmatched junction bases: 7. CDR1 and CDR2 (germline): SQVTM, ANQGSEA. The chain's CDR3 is CSVEGASGRAQDTQYF. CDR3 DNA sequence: TGCAGCGTTGAAGGGGCTAGCGGGAGGGCACAAGATACGCAGTATTTT.

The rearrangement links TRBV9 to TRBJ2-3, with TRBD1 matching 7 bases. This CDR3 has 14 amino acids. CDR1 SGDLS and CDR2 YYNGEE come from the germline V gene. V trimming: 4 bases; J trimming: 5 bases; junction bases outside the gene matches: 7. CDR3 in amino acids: CASSRQGSRDTQYF. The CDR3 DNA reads TGTGCCAGCAGCCGACAGGGAAGTAGAGATACGCAGTATTTT.

The CDR3 here is CASSLAGQGKNPSYEQYF. The DNA of the CDR3 is TGTGCCAGCAGCTTGGCAGGACAGGGGAAAAATCCCTCCTACGAGCAGTACTTC. V and J are TRBV5-4 and TRBJ2-7; TRBD1 matches 9 bases. The CDR3 covers 18 residues. J lost 0 bases, V lost 0 bases, and 10 bases had no gene match. CDR1 SGHNT and CDR2 YYREEE come from the germline V gene (reference sequence).